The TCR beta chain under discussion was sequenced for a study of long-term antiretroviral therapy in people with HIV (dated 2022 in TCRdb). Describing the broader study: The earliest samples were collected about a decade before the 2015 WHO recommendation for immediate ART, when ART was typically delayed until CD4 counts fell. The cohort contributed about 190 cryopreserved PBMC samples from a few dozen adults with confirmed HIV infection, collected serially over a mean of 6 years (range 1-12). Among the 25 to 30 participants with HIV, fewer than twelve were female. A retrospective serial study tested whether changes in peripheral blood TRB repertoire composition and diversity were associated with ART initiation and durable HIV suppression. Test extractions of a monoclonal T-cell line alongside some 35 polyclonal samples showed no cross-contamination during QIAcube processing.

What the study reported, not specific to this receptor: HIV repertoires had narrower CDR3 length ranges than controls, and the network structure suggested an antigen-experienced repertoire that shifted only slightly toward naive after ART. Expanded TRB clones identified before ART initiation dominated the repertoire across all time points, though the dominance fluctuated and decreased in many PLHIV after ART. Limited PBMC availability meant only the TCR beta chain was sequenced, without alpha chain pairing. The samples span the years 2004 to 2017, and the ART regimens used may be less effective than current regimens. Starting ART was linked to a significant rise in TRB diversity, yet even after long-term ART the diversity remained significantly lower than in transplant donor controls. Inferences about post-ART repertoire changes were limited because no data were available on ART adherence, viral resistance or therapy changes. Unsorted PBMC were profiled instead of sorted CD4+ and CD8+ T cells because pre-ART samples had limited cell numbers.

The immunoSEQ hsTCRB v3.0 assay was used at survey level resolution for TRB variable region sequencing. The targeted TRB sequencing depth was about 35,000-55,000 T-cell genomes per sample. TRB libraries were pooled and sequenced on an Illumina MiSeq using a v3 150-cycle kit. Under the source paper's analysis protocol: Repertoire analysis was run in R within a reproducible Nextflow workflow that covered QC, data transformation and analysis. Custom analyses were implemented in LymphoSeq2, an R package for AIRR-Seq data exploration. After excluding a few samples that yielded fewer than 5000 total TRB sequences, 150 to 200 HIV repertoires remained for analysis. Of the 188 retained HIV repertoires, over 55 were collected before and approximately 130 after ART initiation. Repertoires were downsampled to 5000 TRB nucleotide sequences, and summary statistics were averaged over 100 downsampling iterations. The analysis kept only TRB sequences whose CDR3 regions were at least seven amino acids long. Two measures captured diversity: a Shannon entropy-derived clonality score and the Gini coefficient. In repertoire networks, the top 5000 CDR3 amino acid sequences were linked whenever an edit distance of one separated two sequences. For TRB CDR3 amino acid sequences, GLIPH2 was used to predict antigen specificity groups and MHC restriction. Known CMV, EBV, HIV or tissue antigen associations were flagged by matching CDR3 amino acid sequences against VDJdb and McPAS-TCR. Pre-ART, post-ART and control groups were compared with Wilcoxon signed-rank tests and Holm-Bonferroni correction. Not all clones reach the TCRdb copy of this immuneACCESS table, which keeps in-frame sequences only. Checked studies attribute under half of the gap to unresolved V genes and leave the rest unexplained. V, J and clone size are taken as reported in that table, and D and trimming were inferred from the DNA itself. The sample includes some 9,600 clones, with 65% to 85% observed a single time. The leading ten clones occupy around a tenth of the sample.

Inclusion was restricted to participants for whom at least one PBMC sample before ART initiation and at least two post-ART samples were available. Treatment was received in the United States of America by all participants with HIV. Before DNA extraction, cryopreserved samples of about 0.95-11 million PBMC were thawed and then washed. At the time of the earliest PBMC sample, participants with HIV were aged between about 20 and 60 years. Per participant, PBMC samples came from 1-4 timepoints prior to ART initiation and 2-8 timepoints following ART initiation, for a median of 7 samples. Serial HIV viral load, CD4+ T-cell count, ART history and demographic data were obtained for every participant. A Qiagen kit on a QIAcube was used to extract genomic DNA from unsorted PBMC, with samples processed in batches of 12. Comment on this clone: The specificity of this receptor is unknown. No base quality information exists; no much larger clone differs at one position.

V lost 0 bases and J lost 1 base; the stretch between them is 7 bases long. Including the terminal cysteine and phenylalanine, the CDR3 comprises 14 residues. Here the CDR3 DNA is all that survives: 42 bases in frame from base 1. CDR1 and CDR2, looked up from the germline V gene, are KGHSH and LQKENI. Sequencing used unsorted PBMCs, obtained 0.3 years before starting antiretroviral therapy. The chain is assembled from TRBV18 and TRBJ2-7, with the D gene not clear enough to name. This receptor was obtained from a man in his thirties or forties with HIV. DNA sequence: TGTGCCAGCTCACCACCAGGGAATTCCTACGAGCAGTACTTC. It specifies CASSPPGNSYEQYF.